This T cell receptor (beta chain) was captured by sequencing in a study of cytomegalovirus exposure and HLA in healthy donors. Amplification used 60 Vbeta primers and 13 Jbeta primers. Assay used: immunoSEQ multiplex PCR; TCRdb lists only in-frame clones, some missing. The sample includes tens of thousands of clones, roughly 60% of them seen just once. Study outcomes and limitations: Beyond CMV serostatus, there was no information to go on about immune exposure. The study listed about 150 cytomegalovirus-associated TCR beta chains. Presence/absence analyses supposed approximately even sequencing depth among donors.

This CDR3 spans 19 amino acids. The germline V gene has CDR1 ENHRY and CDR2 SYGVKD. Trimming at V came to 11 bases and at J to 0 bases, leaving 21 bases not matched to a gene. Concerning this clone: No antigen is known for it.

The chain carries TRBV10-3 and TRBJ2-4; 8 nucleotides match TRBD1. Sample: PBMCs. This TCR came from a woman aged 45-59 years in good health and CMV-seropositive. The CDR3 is CAVAEQGTGGGLAKNIQYF. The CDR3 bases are TGTGCCGTGGCCGAACAGGGGACAGGTGGGGGGCTAGCCAAAAACATTCAGTACTTC.